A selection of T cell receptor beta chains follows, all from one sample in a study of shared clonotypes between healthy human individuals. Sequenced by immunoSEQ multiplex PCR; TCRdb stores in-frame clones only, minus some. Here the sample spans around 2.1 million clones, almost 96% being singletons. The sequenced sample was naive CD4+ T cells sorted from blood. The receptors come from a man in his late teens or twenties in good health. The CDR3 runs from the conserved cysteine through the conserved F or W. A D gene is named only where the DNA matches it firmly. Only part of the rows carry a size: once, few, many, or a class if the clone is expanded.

TGTGCCATCAGATCGGCTAGCGGGGTTGAGACCCAGTACTTC	CAIRSASGVETQYF	TRBV10-3	TRBJ2-5	-	TRBD2	14
TGTGCCATCAGTGAGTCGAACAGGGGCGATCAGCCCCAGCATTTT	CAISESNRGDQPQHF	TRBV10-3	TRBJ1-5	-	TRBD1	15
TGCAGCGTTGAAGGGGTATTGAACACTGAAGCTTTCTTT	CSVEGVLNTEAFF	TRBV29-1	TRBJ1-1	-	-	13
TGTGCCAGCAGCTTGAGGCAGGGTGGTGCTGAAAAACTGTTTTTT	CASSLRQGGAEKLFF	TRBV5-4	TRBJ1-4	-	-	15
TGCGCCAGCAGCTTAAGCTCCTACAATGAGCAGTTCTTC	CASSLSSYNEQFF	TRBV5-1	TRBJ2-1	-	-	13
TGTGCCAGCAGCTCGGGGGGAAACGGTTCACCCCTCCACTTT	CASSSGGNGSPLHF	TRBV5-8	TRBJ1-6	-	-	14
TGTGCCACCAGCAGGTGGATACCGGGACACCCTTTTTTCACTGAAGCTTTCTTT	CATSRWIPGHPFFTEAFF	TRBV15	TRBJ1-1	-	-	18
TGTGCCACCAGCAGCGATTTGCAGGGGGCTGGTGGCTACACCTTC	CATSSDLQGAGGYTF	TRBV15	TRBJ1-2	-	TRBD1	15
TGTGCCATCAGTGAGGGCGGGAGCTCCTATAATTCACCCCTCCACTTT	CAISEGGSSYNSPLHF	TRBV10-3	TRBJ1-6	-	-	16
TGTGCCAGCAGCCAAAATCCCTCAGGGCCTGAAGCTTTCTTT	CASSQNPSGPEAFF	TRBV7-2	TRBJ1-1	once	-	14
TGCAGCGTTGTACTAGCGGGAAAGGATACGCAGTATTTT	CSVVLAGKDTQYF	TRBV29-1	TRBJ2-3	-	TRBD2	13
TGTGCCAGTAGTATAGACGGGACTAATCAGCCCCAGCATTTT	CASSIDGTNQPQHF	TRBV19	TRBJ1-5	-	-	14
TGTGCCAGCAGCTTAGGCGGGAGCTACTACGAGCAGTACTTC	CASSLGGSYYEQYF	TRBV7-2	TRBJ2-7	-	TRBD2	14
TGCGCCAGCAGCCAAGATATGGGGAGAGACTATGGCTACACCTTC	CASSQDMGRDYGYTF	TRBV4-1	TRBJ1-2	-	-	15
TGTGCCAGTTTAGGGTCCGACAGGGGCTCTGGAAACACCATATATTTT	CASLGSDRGSGNTIYF	TRBV19	TRBJ1-3	-	TRBD1	16
TGTGCCATCAGTGGGAAGGGACAGGGGAATTCACCCCTCCACTTT	CAISGKGQGNSPLHF	TRBV10-3	TRBJ1-6	-	TRBD1	15
TGTGCCAGAAGCTTGGACGGATCCTCTGGAAACACCATATATTTT	CARSLDGSSGNTIYF	TRBV5-3	TRBJ1-3	-	-	15
TGTGCCAGCAGCGACAGCGGAGGGGGGGAGACCCAGTACTTC	CASSDSGGGETQYF	TRBV5-4	TRBJ2-5	once	-	14
TGTGCCAGCAGTGAAAGGGTATCACAAGAGACCCAGTACTTC	CASSERVSQETQYF	TRBV2	TRBJ2-5	-	-	14
TGTGCCAGCAGGGGACTAGCGGGAATGGGCGGGGAGCTGTTTTTT	CASRGLAGMGGELFF	TRBV6-1	TRBJ2-2	-	TRBD2	15
TGCGCCAGCAGCTTGGAGGGGTCCCCGAATGAGCAGTTCTTC	CASSLEGSPNEQFF	TRBV5-1	TRBJ2-1	-	-	14
TGTGCCAGCAGCGTAGAGGCTAAAGGTACAGATACGCAGTATTTT	CASSVEAKGTDTQYF	TRBV9	TRBJ2-3	-	-	15
TGTGCCAGCAGCTTAGCCGAGACAGTTAATTCACCCCTCCACTTT	CASSLAETVNSPLHF	TRBV11-2	TRBJ1-6	-	-	15